A single sample is the source of the 20 T cell receptor beta chains below, sequenced in a study of post-analysis software for immune sequencing data (dated by TCRdb to between 2014 and 2016). These receptors lack a known antigen. Library generation was performed with PCR. The data were produced on an Illumina HiSeq 2500. To reduce PCR and sequencing biases, unique molecular identifiers were built into the TCR beta cDNA libraries. TCRdb trimmed public reads at Q25 via fastp, called clones via MiXCR and kept in-frame beta chains. Rows with a matching CDR3 protein are joined into one entry that keeps the most common DNA and genes. This sample gives a few hundred thousand distinct CDR3 sequences in total; about a third of them show up just once. Roughly 13% of the sample belongs to the ten largest clones. The study at large found these results: Patients showed significantly higher frequencies than controls for a few TRBV segments, among them TRBV5-6, TRBV5-1 and TRBV20-1.

The sequenced material came from blood. The receptors come from a girl aged 5-17 years with multiple sclerosis.

This clonotype was counted a few times. The chain has TRBV5-5 and TRBJ1-2, with D possibly TRBD1 on 6 matching bases. The CDR3 length is 13 residues. The germline V gene encodes CDR1 SGHKS and CDR2 YYEKEE (reference sequence). The germline V and J ends were trimmed by 4 bases and 4 bases, with 11 bases remaining between them. CDR3 amino acids: CASSPRDTYGYTF. DNA for the CDR3: TGTGCCAGCAGCCCCCGGGACACCTATGGCTACACCTTC.

This clonotype was seen a handful of times. The chain has TRBV5-1 and TRBJ2-1, with 13 bases lining up with TRBD2. The CDR3 sequence is 17 residues long. Germline-derived CDR1 and CDR2 are SGHRS and YFSETQ. The V and J ends lost 3 bases and 9 bases, in that order; junction bases with no gene match: 12. The CDR3 nucleotides are TGCGCCAGCAGCTCGCGCCGGACTAGCGGGGGCCGGGGTGAGCAGTTCTTC. Translated: CASSSRRTSGGRGEQFF. Variable domain in full (rest from reference TRBV5-1 and TRBJ2-1): KAGVTQTPRYLIKTRGQQVTLSCSPISGHRSVSWYQQTPGQGLQFLFEYFSETQRNKGNFPGRFSGRQFSNSRSEMNVSTLELGDSALYLCASSSRRTSGGRGEQFFGPGTRLTVL.

The rearrangement uses TRBV20-1 and TRBJ2-1; the match to TRBD1 covers 8 bases. Germline lookup yields CDR1 DFQATT and CDR2 SNEGSKA (reference sequence). The CDR3 is 15 residues long. The junction had 7 bases not matched to a gene; V was cut back by 0 bases and J by 6 bases. The CDR3 loop is CSARDPGTGFNEQFF. CDR3 DNA sequence: TGCAGTGCTAGAGATCCAGGGACAGGCTTCAATGAGCAGTTCTTC.

The chain combines TRBV27 with TRBJ2-7; D might be TRBD2 (7 bases). CDR3 length equals 17 residues. Trimming shortened V by 6 bases and J by 5 bases, and 26 bases separated the two germline ends. Per germline, CDR1 MNHEY and CDR2 SMNVEV (reference sequence). For the CDR3, the DNA is TGTGCCAGCAGCCCACTCGGAGGGGGGGCCCCGAGACACGAGCAGTACTTC. Translating it yields CASSPLGGGAPRHEQYF.

V usage is TRBV5-1 and J usage is TRBJ2-3; 8 bases are shared with TRBD2. The CDR3 spans 17 residues. Germline V gene data show CDR1 as SGHRS and CDR2 as YFSETQ. J gave up 5 bases and V 0 bases, and 11 bases lay outside the gene matches. The CDR3, as DNA: TGCGCCAGCAGCTTGGATCTACGGGGGGGCAGGAGAGATACGCAGTATTTT. Translating it yields CASSLDLRGGRRDTQYF.

This clonotype was counted between two and nine times. The genes are TRBV6-5 and TRBJ2-1, with 10 bases identical to TRBD2. Trimming removed 0 bases from V and 0 bases from J; junction bases left unmatched: 11. CDR1 and CDR2 (germline): MNHEY, SVGAGI. This CDR3 is 20 amino acids long. The CDR3 protein is CASSYSWERGGPSSYNEQFF. For the CDR3, the DNA is TGTGCCAGCAGTTACTCGTGGGAGCGGGGGGGTCCGAGCTCCTACAATGAGCAGTTCTTC.

The genes are TRBV5-1 and TRBJ2-1; 7 bases fit TRBD1. This CDR3 comprises 15 residues. V was clipped by 0 bases and J by 7 bases; unmatched bases: 7. Germline CDR1 is SGHRS and CDR2 is YFSETQ. The CDR3: CASSLGSLTGNEQFF. The CDR3 DNA reads as TGCGCCAGCAGCTTGGGATCCCTGACAGGGAATGAGCAGTTCTTC.

This clonotype was observed a few times. V and J are TRBV25-1 and TRBJ2-2, with no clear D. Looked up from germline, CDR1 is MGHDK and CDR2 is SYGVNS. The CDR3 totals 12 residues. Deletions cut 1 base from V and 6 bases from J, with 3 bases between. CDR3 loop: CASSEFSGELFF. The CDR3 nucleotides are TGTGCCAGCAGTGAATTTTCCGGGGAGCTGTTTTTT.

The J gene is TRBJ1-5, the V gene TRBV18; D not certain. The V end lost 6 bases, the J end lost 2 bases, and 17 bases lay between the germline ends. This CDR3 comprises 16 residues. Germline V CDR1 and CDR2: KGHSH, LQKENI. The CDR3 is CASSPNSQMGNQPQHF. As DNA, the CDR3 is TGTGCCAGCTCGCCTAATAGTCAAATGGGCAATCAGCCCCAGCATTTT.

V gene TRBV20-1 combines with J gene TRBJ1-2; the match to TRBD1 covers 7 bases. V shed 2 bases, J shed 4 bases, and the junction held 7 bases outside the gene matches. CDR3 length: 14 residues. From germline, CDR1 is DFQATT and CDR2 SNEGSKA (reference sequence). The DNA for the CDR3 is TGCAGTGCTAGATCACTCCGGGACAGCTATGGCTACACCTTC. It specifies CSARSLRDSYGYTF.

The table lists this clonotype with a few counts. This sequence joins TRBV6-2 or TRBV6-3 and TRBJ2-1; D call uncertain. V was trimmed by 0 bases and J by 9 bases, leaving 12 bases between them. The CDR3 sequence is 14 residues long. Germline assignment: CDR1 MNHEY and CDR2 SVGEGT. The CDR3 loop reads CASSYSRLGIEQFF. In DNA form, the CDR3 reads TGTGCCAGCAGTTACTCGAGGCTAGGTATTGAGCAGTTCTTC.

The rearrangement joins TRBV12-3 or TRBV12-4 to TRBJ1-6; 9 bases line up with TRBD1. V lost 7 bases, J lost 10 bases, and 11 bases stayed unmatched. This CDR3 is built from 15 residues. CDR3 sequence reads: CASTWGQGLGSPLHF. CDR3 bases: TGTGCCAGCACCTGGGGACAGGGATTGGGATCACCCCTCCACTTT.

The chain combines TRBV6-5 with TRBJ1-1; D is unresolved. The CDR3 loop spans 16 amino acids. V dropped 6 bases and J dropped 1 base, with 18 bases sitting between them. Germline CDR1 MNHEY, CDR2 SVGAGI. DNA for the CDR3: TGTGCCAGCAGAGCCGGACTCGATTGGGGGAACACTGAAGCTTTCTTT. This translates into CASRAGLDWGNTEAFF.

This sequence joins TRBV7-2 and TRBJ1-5; a possible D gene is TRBD1 (5 bases). The CDR3 totals 14 residues. V lost 1 base and J 6 bases, leaving 10 bases between the germline ends. Germline CDR1 is SGHTA and CDR2 is FQGNSA. In DNA, the CDR3 is TGTGCCAGCAGCTTAGATGGGGCACCTCAGCCCCAGCATTTT. Protein product: CASSLDGAPQPQHF.

The genes are TRBV27 and TRBJ2-5, with 13 bases identical to TRBD2. The J call may be faulty, since TRBJ2-7 better matches the DNA end. The CDR3 covers 16 residues. Germline V CDR1 and CDR2: MNHEY, SMNVEV (reference sequence). In DNA, the CDR3 is TGTGCCAGCAGTTTATGTACTAGCGGGGGGGTCTTCGAGCAGTACTTC. Protein: CASSLCTSGGVFEQYF.

The rearrangement uses TRBV7-2 and TRBJ2-1, with D possibly called TRBD1 or TRBD2 (5 bases each). The germline V gene has CDR1 SGHTA and CDR2 FQGNSA. The germline V and J ends were trimmed by 4 bases and 8 bases, with 21 bases remaining between them. There are 16 residues in the CDR3. The CDR3 here is CASSSPDGQGRHEQFF. The CDR3 region has the DNA TGTGCCAGCAGCTCGCCCGACGGGCAGGGACGCCATGAGCAGTTCTTC. Full variable domain (outside the CDR3, taken from reference TRBV7-2 and TRBJ2-1): GAGVSQSPSNKVTEKGKDVELRCDPISGHTALYWYRQSLGQGLEFLIYFQGNSAPDKSGLPSDRFSAERTGGSVSTLTIQRTQQEDSAVYLCASSSPDGQGRHEQFFGPGTRLTVL.

This clonotype was seen only a few times. The chain has TRBV27 and TRBJ2-3; no reliable D call. The V end lost 6 bases, the J end lost 2 bases, and 15 bases lay between the germline ends. CDR1 is MNHEY and CDR2 is SMNVEV in the germline V gene (reference sequence). This CDR3 has 15 amino acids. The CDR3 nucleotides read TGTGCCAGCAGCCCAAGGGTCGCTTTCACAGATACGCAGTATTTT. Its protein product is CASSPRVAFTDTQYF.

This clonotype was found a few times. Germline is not matched at one junction end, which may reflect a read error. The chain has TRBV12-3 or TRBV12-4 and TRBJ1-6; D is uncertain. This CDR3 has 12 residues. The CDR3 coding sequence is TGTGCCAGCCGGTTCCTCCCCGCACCCCCCCACTTT. Protein: CASRFLPAPPHF.

This clonotype was picked up a small number of times. This rearrangement joins TRBV5-4 to TRBJ2-5; D unclear. Germline values: CDR1 SGHNT, CDR2 YYREEE (reference sequence). The CDR3 is 15 residues long. V gave up 1 base and J gave up 2 bases, with 12 bases separating them. In DNA, the CDR3 is TGTGCCAGCAGCTTGTCGACGGAGACGCAAGAGACCCAGTACTTC. It specifies CASSLSTETQETQYF.

The gene calls are TRBV7-2 and TRBJ2-5, with D uncertain. TRBJ2-7 explains the end of the DNA better; the J call may be wrong. CDR1 and CDR2 from the germline V gene are SGHTA and FQGNSA. The CDR3 is 14 amino acids. The CDR3 region has the DNA TGTGCCAGCAGCTTAGTATATCCAGTCTACGAGCAGTACTTC. Protein sequence: CASSLVYPVYEQYF.